The source of this T cell receptor (beta chain) is a study of blood T cell repertoires in COVID-19. In the study overall: Specimens from acute and convalescent COVID-19 originated in the United States, Italy and Spain.

The table came from immunoSEQ multiplex PCR; TCRdb's copy has only in-frame clones and leaves some out. The sample records about 250,000 clones, about nine tenths being singletons. The sample was peripheral blood. The receptor comes from a woman aged 25 to 39 with active or convalescent COVID-19.

CDR3: CASRSDRGTGNTIYF. CDR3 DNA: TGTGCCAGCAGATCCGACAGGGGGACTGGAAACACCATATATTTT. This chain uses TRBV2 with TRBJ1-3, with 9 bases lining up with TRBD1. This CDR3 has 15 residues. Germline V gene sequence: CDR1 SNHLY, CDR2 FYNNEI. J was trimmed by 2 bases and V by 6 bases; bases with no gene match: 5.